This T cell receptor beta chain was profiled in a study of T-cell memory formation after mild COVID-19. Study at large: The study found TCR clusters largely donor specific.

TCRdb ran MiXCR on the 5' RACE reads and lists one entry per CDR3 protein. The sample includes just under 150,000 distinct CDR3 sequences, about 5.7% of them seen just once. Study-wide findings and caveats: Clones contracting day 15 to 85 were balanced CD4/CD8; later expanders leaned CD4+. The CD4+ clones that contracted clustered mainly within CM and EM, and the CD8+ clones concentrated in EMRA.

This clonotype has at least ten counts. Its target is not known. J lost 2 bases, V lost 2 bases, and 3 bases had no gene match. The V gene's germline CDR1 is SGHRS and CDR2 YFSETQ. There are 14 residues in the CDR3. The chain has TRBV5-1 and TRBJ2-7; 8 nucleotides line up with TRBD2. The clonotype was recovered from an adult woman who had mild COVID-19 (a few samples of this study predate the infection). Cell type and time point are not known. Sequenced material: PBMCs or a T cell subset sorted from them (not recorded which). CDR3 loop: CASSLPGLAYEQYF. CDR3 nucleotides: TGCGCCAGCAGCTTACCGGGACTAGCCTACGAGCAGTACTTC.